The clone carrying this TCR beta chain was picked up one time. Its specificity is not known. These data come from a study of OX40 agonist ivuxolimab in advanced cancers. Overall study: Every 2 weeks, patients got intravenous ivuxolimab at one of six dose levels (0.01-10 mg/kg). Three patients, one with hepatocellular carcinoma and two with cutaneous melanoma, responded partially.

The CDR3 has 15 residues. The germline V gene encodes CDR1 SGHRS and CDR2 YFSETQ. J lost 3 bases, V lost 4 bases, and 6 bases had no gene match. Regarding the study as a whole: Researchers report that CD8+ T cells had, on average, more expanded clones than CD4+.

Generated by immunoSEQ multiplex PCR, the TCRdb table keeps only in-frame clones and is missing some. This repertoire shows about 70,000 clones, roughly 80% found once; its top ten account for 0.85% to 1.3%. The chain joins TRBV5-1 to TRBJ1-5; 8 nucleotides line up with TRBD1. Here the sequenced sample was CD4+ or CD8+ T cells sorted from blood, taken in a trial of the OX40 agonist ivuxolimab. The sequence derives from an adult with an advanced solid tumor such as melanoma, head and neck, liver or kidney cancer. CDR3 sequence reads: CASSQGQGNNQPQHF. The CDR3 region has the DNA TGCGCCAGCAGCCAAGGACAGGGTAACAATCAGCCCCAGCATTTT.